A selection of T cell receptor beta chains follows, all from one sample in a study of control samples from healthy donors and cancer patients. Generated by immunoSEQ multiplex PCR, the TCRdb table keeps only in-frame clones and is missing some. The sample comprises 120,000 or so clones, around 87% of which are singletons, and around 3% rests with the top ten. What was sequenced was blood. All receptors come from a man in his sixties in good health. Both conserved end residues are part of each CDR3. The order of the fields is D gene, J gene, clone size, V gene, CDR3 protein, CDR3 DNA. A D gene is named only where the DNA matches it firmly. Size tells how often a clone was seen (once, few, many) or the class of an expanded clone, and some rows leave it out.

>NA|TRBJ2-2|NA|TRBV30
CAWSRQGGTGELFF
TGTGCCTGGAGTAGGCAGGGTGGAACCGGGGAGCTGTTTTTT
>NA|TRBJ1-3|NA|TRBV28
CASAEGGRGNTIYF
TGTGCCAGCGCCGAGGGGGGTCGGGGAAACACCATATATTTT
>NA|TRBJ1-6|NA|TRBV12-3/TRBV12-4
CASSDGHSSPLHF
TGTGCCAGCAGCGATGGACACAGTTCACCCCTCCACTTT
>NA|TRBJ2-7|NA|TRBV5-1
CASSLVSGSNYEQYF
TGCGCCAGCAGCTTGGTCTCTGGCAGCAACTACGAGCAGTACTTC
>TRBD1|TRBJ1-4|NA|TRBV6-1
CASSELWTGRGEKLFF
TGTGCCAGCAGTGAACTCTGGACAGGGAGAGGTGAAAAACTGTTTTTT
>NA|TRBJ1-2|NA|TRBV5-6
CASSLGGAPPYGYTF
TGTGCCAGCAGCTTGGGGGGAGCACCTCCCTATGGCTACACCTTC
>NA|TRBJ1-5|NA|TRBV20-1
CSASPFGGPGPFNQPQHF
TGCAGTGCTAGTCCCTTCGGAGGGCCAGGTCCTTTCAATCAGCCCCAGCATTTT
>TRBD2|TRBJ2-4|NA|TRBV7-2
CASSPSLGTSGGRNIQYF
TGTGCCAGCAGCCCATCGCTCGGGACTAGCGGGGGGAGGAACATTCAGTACTTC
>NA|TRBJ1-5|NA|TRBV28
CASKFNSNQPQHF
TGTGCCAGCAAATTCAATAGCAATCAGCCCCAGCATTTT
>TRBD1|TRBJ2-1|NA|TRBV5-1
CASSLQGAGYNEQFF
TGCGCCAGCAGCTTACAGGGGGCAGGCTACAATGAGCAGTTCTTC
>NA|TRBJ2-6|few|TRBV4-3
CASSQDKGGANVLTF
TGCGCCAGCAGCCAAGATAAGGGTGGGGCCAACGTCCTGACTTTC
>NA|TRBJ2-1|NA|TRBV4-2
CASSEQEGPSSYNEQFF
TGTGCCAGCAGCGAACAAGAGGGCCCCAGCTCCTACAATGAGCAGTTCTTC
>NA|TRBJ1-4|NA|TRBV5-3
CAIRQEACDEKLFF
TGTGCCATTCGACAGGAGGCCTGCGATGAAAAACTGTTTTTT
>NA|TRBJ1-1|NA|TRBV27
CASSATTGPVRAFF
TGTGCCAGCAGTGCCACGACAGGTCCGGTGCGGGCTTTCTTT
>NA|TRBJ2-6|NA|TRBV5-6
CASSLIGRAGGANVLTF
TGTGCCAGCAGCCTGATTGGAAGGGCGGGTGGGGCCAACGTCCTGACTTTC
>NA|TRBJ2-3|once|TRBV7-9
CASEWGDTQYF
TGTGCCAGCGAGTGGGGAGATACGCAGTATTTT
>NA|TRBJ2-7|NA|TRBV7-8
CASSLDRRSEQYF
TGTGCCAGCAGCTTAGATCGGAGGAGTGAGCAGTACTTC
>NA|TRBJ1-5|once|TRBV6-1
CASSELPGVLNQPQHF
TGTGCCAGCAGTGAGTTACCGGGAGTCCTTAATCAGCCCCAGCATTTT
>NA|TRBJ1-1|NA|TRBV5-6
CASVGNPTMNTEAFF
TGTGCCAGCGTGGGGAACCCAACAATGAACACTGAAGCTTTCTTT
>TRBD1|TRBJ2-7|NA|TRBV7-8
CASSLYRGFYEQYF
TGTGCCAGCAGCTTATACAGGGGTTTTTACGAGCAGTACTTC
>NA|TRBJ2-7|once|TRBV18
CASSPPTGSEGHEQYF
TGTGCCAGCTCACCACCGACCGGGTCCGAGGGACACGAGCAGTACTTC
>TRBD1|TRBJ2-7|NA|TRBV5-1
CASSTGGWESEQYF
TGCGCCAGCAGTACAGGGGGTTGGGAGAGCGAGCAGTACTTC
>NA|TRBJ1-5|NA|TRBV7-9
CASSPQGFNQPQHF
TGTGCCAGCAGTCCACAGGGTTTCAATCAGCCCCAGCATTTT
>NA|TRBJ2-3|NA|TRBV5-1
CASTPAGLGGRGPQDTQYF
TGCGCCAGCACCCCGGCGGGGCTTGGGGGACGGGGGCCACAAGATACGCAGTATTTT
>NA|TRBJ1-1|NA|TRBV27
CASRPSNPPNTEAFF
TGTGCCAGCAGACCTTCAAACCCACCGAACACTGAAGCTTTCTTT
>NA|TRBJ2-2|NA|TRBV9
CASSVVAGTGELFF
TGTGCCAGCAGCGTAGTGGCCGGCACCGGGGAGCTGTTTTTT
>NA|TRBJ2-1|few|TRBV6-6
CASSPGTSPSSYNEQFF
TGTGCCAGCAGTCCGGGGACCTCTCCGAGCTCCTACAATGAGCAGTTCTTC
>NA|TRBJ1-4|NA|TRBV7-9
CASSPGEINEKLFF
TGTGCCAGCAGCCCGGGGGAGATTAATGAAAAACTGTTTTTT
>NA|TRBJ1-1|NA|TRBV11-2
CASSPPDGVNTEAFF
TGTGCCAGCAGCCCACCGGACGGTGTGAACACTGAAGCTTTCTTT
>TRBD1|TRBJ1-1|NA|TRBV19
CATQTGIGNTEAFF
TGTGCCACCCAGACAGGGATCGGGAACACTGAAGCTTTCTTT
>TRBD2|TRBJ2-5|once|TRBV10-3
CATLSGTSGTRTQYF
TGTGCCACGCTTTCCGGGACTAGCGGGACTCGGACCCAGTACTTC
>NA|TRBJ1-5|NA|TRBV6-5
CASRGSMRDQPQHF
TGTGCCAGCAGGGGATCGATGCGGGATCAGCCCCAGCATTTT
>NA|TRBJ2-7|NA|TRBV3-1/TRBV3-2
CASSQDLSIGGGEQYF
TGTGCCAGCAGCCAAGATCTCTCAATAGGCGGAGGGGAGCAGTACTTC
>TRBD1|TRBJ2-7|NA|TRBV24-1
CATHEKTGTVSSYEQYF
TGTGCCACCCACGAGAAGACCGGGACAGTATCTTCCTACGAGCAGTACTTC
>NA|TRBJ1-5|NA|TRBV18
CASSRAGNQPQHF
TGTGCCAGCTCACGGGCAGGGAATCAGCCCCAGCATTTT
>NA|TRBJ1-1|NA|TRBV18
CASSLNQGMGDTEAFF
TGTGCCAGCTCCCTAAACCAGGGGATGGGGGACACTGAAGCTTTCTTT
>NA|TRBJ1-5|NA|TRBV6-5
CASTIGSHNQPQHF
TGTGCCAGCACTATCGGCAGCCACAATCAGCCCCAGCATTTT
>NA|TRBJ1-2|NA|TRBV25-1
CASSDARTTSGGGYTF
TGTGCCAGCAGTGATGCACGGACTACCTCGGGTGGTGGCTACACCTTC
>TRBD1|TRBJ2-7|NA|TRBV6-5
CASRRIRQGGEQYF
TGTGCCAGCAGGCGCATCAGACAGGGCGGCGAGCAGTACTTC
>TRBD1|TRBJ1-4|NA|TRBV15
CATSRTGNEKLFF
TGTGCCACCAGCCGGACAGGGAATGAAAAACTGTTTTTT
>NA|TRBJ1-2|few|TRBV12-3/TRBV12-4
CASSLSDNYGYTF
TGTGCCAGCAGTTTATCAGACAACTATGGCTACACCTTC
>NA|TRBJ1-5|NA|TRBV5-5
CASSLLQGNQPQHF
TGTGCCAGCAGCTTATTACAGGGAAATCAGCCCCAGCATTTT
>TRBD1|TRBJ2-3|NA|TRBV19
CASSIQGAADTQYF
TGTGCCAGTAGTATACAGGGGGCGGCAGATACGCAGTATTTT
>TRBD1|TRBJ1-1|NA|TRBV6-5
CASSHRTGSEAFF
TGTGCCAGCAGTCACCGGACAGGCTCTGAAGCTTTCTTT
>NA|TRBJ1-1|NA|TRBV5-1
CASSLGLFTEAFF
TGCGCCAGCAGCTTGGGCTTGTTCACTGAAGCTTTCTTT
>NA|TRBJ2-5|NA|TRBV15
CATSSQMGWQETQYF
TGTGCCACCAGCAGTCAAATGGGATGGCAAGAGACCCAGTACTTC